This T cell receptor (beta chain) was found in a study of T cells in localized non-small cell lung cancer. Study outcomes and limitations: Among blood samples, higher T cell density accompanied longer overall survival. For the top 100 tumor clones, a median around 55 also appeared in adjacent lung.

Data came from immunoSEQ multiplex PCR; TCRdb stores just in-frame clones and leaves some out. This table has 70,000 to 95,000 clones, roughly 93% appearing once. Comment on this clone: What it binds is not known.

The CDR3 loop spans 16 amino acids. In germline, CDR1 is SGHNT, CDR2 YENEEA. The V end lost 0 bases, the J end lost 0 bases, and 9 bases lay between the germline ends. The clonotype originates from a woman aged 40-69 years with stage II squamous cell lung carcinoma. The genes are TRBV11-3 and TRBJ2-1; the D gene is possibly TRBD1 (6 bases). The sample here was PBMCs, taken before any cancer treatment. CDR3 bases: TGTGCCAGCAGCTTAGAGACAGGCCACTCCTACAATGAGCAGTTCTTC. Translated, it gives CASSLETGHSYNEQFF.